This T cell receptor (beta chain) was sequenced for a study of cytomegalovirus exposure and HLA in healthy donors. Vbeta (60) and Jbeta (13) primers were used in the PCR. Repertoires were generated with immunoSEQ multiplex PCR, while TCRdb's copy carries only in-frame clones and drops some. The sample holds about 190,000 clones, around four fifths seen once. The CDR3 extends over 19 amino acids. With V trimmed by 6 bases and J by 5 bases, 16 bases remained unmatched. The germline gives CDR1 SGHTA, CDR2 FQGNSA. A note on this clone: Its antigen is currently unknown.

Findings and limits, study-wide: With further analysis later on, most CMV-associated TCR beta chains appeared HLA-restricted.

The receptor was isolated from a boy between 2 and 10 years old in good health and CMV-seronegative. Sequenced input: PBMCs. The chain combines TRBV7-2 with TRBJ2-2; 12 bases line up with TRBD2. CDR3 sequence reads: CASSLGGLAGVRPTGELFF. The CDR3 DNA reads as TGTGCCAGCAGTCTAGGGGGACTAGCGGGCGTTCGGCCGACCGGGGAGCTGTTTTTT.